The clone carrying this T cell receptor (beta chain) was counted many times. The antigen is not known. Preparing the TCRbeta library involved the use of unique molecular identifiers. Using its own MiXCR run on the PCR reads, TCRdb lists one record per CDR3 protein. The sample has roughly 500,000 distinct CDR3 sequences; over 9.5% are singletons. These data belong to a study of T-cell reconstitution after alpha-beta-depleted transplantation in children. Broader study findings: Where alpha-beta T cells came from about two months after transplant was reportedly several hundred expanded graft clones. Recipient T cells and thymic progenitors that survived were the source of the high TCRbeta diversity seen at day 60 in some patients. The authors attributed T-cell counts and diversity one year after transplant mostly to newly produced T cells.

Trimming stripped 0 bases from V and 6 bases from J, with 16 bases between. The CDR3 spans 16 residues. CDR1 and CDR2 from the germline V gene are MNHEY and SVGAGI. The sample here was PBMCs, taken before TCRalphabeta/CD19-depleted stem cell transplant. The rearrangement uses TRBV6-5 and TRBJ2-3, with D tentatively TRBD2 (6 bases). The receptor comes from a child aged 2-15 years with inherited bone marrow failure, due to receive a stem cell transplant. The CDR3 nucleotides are TGTGCCAGCAGTTACTCGGCGACTAGGAGGAGGGATACGCAGTATTTT. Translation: CASSYSATRRRDTQYF.